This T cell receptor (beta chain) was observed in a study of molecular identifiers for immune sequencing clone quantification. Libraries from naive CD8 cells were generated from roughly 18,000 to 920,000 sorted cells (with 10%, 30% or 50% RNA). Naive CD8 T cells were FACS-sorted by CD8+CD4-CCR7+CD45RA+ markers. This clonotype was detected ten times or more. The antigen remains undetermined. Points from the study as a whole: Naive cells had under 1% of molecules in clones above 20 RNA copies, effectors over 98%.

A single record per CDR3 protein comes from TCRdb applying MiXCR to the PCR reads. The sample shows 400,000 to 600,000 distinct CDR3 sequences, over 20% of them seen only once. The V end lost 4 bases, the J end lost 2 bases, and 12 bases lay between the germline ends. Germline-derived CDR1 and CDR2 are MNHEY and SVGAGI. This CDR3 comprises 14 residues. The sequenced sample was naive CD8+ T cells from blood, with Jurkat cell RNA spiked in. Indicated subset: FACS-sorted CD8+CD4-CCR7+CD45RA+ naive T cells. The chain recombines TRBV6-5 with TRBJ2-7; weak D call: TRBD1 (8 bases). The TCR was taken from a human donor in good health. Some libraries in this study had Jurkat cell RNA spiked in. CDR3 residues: CASSLQGGAYEQYF. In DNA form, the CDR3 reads TGTGCCAGCAGTTTACAGGGGGGGGCCTACGAGCAGTACTTC.